Listed here are 6 T cell receptor beta chains from one sample, sequenced in a study of breast tumors, draining lymph nodes, adjacent tissues. TCRdb ran MiXCR on the multiplex PCR reads and lists one entry per CDR3 protein. The sample records about 180,000 distinct CDR3 sequences, 30% to 35% being singletons. Breast cancer patients provided tissue from their axillary draining lymph nodes. Sample: axillary lymph node tissue. These receptors came from a female donor with breast cancer. Some clones in this sample may be carry-over from other donors' samples.

This clonotype has a count of ten or more. CDR3 sequence (DNA): TGTGCCAGCAGCCAAAACCCGGACAGGGATTCCTACAATGAGCAGTTCTTC. Its protein product is CASSQNPDRDSYNEQFF. The rearrangement uses TRBV9 and TRBJ2-1, with 8 bases identical to TRBD1. The length of the CDR3 is 17 residues. V gave up 4 bases and J gave up 1 base; unmatched junction bases: 10. From germline, CDR1 is SGDLS and CDR2 YYNGEE.

This clonotype was counted many times. This chain joins TRBV6-1 and TRBJ2-5; TRBD2 matches at 8 bases. In germline, CDR1 is MNHNS, CDR2 SASEGT. CDR3 length: 14 residues. The J segment lost 2 bases and the V segment lost 4 bases, leaving 3 bases of the junction unmatched. CDR3 in DNA: TGTGCCAGCAGTGGGGGACTAGTGCAAGAGACCCAGTACTTC. Translating gives CASSGGLVQETQYF.

The genes are TRBV20-1 and TRBJ2-3, with TRBD1 matching 8 bases. CDR3 length: 15 residues. Germline-derived CDR1 and CDR2 are DFQATT and SNEGSKA (reference sequence). Losses at the gene ends were 4 bases for V and 3 bases for J; bases not matched to a gene: 9. CDR3 nucleotides: TGCAGTGCTACTACAGGGGGAATAGGGACAGATACGCAGTATTTT. Protein: CSATTGGIGTDTQYF.

This clonotype was picked up many times. The V call is TRBV6-4, the J call TRBJ1-6, with TRBD1 matching over 8 bases. The CDR3 spans 16 residues. Germline loops: CDR1 MRHNA, CDR2 SNTAGT. V lost 5 bases to trimming and J lost 7 bases; unmatched junction nucleotides: 10. CDR3 sequence reads: CASSHETGDNNSPLHF. CDR3 in DNA: TGTGCCAGCAGTCACGAGACAGGGGATAACAATTCACCCCTCCACTTT.

This clonotype was recorded at least ten times. The chain carries TRBV4-2 and TRBJ1-2; tentatively, D is TRBD1 (5 bases). The CDR3 is 16 residues long. Germline V CDR1 and CDR2: LGHNA, YNFKEQ. Trimming left V 4 bases short and J 2 bases short, with 17 bases between. The CDR3 DNA sequence: TGTGCCAGCAGCCTAACTGCCCCCTCAGGGAACTATGGCTACACCTTC. This translates into CASSLTAPSGNYGYTF.

This clonotype was counted a few times. The rearrangement uses TRBV6-5 and TRBJ2-1; the D call may be TRBD1 or TRBD2 (5 bases each). Trimming took 5 bases from V and 7 from J, leaving 12 bases between them. Per the germline V gene, CDR1 is MNHEY and CDR2 is SVGAGI. This CDR3 region has 13 residues. The CDR3 region has the DNA TGTGCCAGCAGTCACGGGACGGGGAATGAGCAGTTCTTC. This encodes CASSHGTGNEQFF.